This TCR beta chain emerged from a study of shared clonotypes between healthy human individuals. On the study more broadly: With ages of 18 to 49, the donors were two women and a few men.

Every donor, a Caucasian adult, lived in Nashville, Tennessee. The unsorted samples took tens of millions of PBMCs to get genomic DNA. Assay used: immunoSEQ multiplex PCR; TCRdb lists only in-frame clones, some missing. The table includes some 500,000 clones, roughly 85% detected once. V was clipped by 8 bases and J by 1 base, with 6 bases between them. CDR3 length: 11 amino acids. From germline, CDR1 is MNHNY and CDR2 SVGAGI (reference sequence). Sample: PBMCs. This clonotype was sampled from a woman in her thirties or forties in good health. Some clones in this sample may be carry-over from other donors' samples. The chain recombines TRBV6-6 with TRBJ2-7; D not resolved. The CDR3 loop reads CASWGSYEQYF. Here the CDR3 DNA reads TGTGCCAGCTGGGGTTCCTACGAGCAGTACTTC.